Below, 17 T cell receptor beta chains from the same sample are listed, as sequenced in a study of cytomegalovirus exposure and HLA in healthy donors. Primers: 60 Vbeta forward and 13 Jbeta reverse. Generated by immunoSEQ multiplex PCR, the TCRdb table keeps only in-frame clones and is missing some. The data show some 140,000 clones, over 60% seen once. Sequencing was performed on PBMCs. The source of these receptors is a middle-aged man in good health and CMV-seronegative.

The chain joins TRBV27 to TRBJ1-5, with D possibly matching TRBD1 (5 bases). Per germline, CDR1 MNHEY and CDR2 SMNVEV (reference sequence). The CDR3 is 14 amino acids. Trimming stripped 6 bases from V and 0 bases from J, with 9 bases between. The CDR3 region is CASRQGLSNQPQHF. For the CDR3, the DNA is TGTGCCAGCAGGCAGGGACTTAGCAATCAGCCCCAGCATTTT.

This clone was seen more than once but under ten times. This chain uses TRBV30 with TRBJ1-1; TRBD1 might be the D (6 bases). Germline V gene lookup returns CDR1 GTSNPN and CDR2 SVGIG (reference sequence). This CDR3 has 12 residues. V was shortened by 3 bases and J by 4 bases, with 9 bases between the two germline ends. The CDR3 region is CAWRRGGTEAFF. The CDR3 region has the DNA TGTGCCTGGAGGAGGGGGGGCACTGAAGCTTTCTTT.

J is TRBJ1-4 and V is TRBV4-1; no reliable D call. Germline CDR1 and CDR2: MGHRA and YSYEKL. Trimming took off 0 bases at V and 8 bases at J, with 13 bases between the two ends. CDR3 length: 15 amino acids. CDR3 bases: TGCGCCAGCAGCCAAGAAGGAGGGAGCGGAGAAAAACTGTTTTTT. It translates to CASSQEGGSGEKLFF.

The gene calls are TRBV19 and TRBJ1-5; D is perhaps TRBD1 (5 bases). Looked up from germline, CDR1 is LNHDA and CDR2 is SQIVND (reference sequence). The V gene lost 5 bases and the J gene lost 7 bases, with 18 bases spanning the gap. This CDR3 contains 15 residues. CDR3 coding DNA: TGTGCCAGTAGTCCCCCAGGCAGGGTCGGGCAGCCCCAGCATTTT. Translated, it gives CASSPPGRVGQPQHF.

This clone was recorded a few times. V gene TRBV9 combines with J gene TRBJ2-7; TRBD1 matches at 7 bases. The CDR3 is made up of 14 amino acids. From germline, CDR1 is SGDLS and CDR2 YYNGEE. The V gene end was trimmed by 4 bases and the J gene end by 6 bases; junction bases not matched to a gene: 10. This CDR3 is CASSKGQDSGEQYF. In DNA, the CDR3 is TGTGCCAGCAGCAAAGGACAGGATTCCGGCGAGCAGTACTTC.

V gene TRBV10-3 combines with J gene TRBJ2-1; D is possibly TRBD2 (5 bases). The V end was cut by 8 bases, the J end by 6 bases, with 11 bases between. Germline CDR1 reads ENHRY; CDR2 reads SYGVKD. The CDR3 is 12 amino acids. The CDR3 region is CAIEAEANEQFF. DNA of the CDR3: TGTGCCATCGAGGCGGAGGCCAATGAGCAGTTCTTC.

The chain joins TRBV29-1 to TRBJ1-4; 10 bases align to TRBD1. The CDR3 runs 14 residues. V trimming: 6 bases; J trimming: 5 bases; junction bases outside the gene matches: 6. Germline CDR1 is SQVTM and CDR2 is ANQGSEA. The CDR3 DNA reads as TGCAGCGTCATACCGGGACAGGGGAATGAAAAACTGTTTTTT. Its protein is CSVIPGQGNEKLFF.

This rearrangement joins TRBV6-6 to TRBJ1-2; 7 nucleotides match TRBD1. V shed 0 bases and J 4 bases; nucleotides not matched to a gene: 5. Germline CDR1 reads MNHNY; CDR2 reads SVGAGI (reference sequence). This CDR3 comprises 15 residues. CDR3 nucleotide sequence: TGTGCCAGCAGTTACTCGGAGGGGGCAAGCTATGGCTACACCTTC. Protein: CASSYSEGASYGYTF.

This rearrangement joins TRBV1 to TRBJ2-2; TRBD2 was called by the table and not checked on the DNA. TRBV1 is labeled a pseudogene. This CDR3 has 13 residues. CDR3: CTSSQGETGELFF. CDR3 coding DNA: TGCACCAGCAGCCAGGGAGAAACCGGGGAGCTGTTTTTT.

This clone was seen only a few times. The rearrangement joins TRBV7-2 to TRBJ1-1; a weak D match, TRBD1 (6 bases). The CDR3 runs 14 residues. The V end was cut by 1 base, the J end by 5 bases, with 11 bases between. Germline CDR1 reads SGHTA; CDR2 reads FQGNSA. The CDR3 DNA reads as TGTGCCAGCAGCTTAGGAGGGGGATGGACTGAAGCTTTCTTT. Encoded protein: CASSLGGGWTEAFF.

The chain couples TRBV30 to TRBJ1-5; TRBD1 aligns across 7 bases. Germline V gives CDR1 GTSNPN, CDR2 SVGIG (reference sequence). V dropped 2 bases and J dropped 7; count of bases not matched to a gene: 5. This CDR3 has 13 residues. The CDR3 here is CAWSYRGGQPQHF. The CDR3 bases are TGTGCCTGGAGTTACAGGGGCGGACAGCCCCAGCATTTT.

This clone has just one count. The CDR3 spells CASSATSGRGEQYF. In DNA form, the CDR3 reads TGTGCCAGCAGCGCGACTAGCGGGAGAGGCGAGCAGTACTTC. This rearrangement joins TRBV7-9 to TRBJ2-7; 12 bases line up with TRBD2. Germline values: CDR1 SEHNR, CDR2 FQNEAQ (reference sequence). Trimming cost V 5 bases and J 6 bases; bases outside gene matches: 5. The CDR3 totals 14 residues.

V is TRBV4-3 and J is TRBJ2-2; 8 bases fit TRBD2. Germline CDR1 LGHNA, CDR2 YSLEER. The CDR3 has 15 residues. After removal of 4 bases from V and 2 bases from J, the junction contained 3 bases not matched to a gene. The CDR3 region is CASSLSGANTGELFF. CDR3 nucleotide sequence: TGCGCCAGCAGCCTTAGCGGGGCCAACACCGGGGAGCTGTTTTTT.

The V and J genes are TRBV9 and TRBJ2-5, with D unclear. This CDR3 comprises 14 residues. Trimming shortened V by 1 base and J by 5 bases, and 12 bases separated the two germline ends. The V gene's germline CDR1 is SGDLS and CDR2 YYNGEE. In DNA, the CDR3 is TGTGCCAGCAGCGTATTTCCCAGTACCGAGACCCAGTACTTC. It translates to CASSVFPSTETQYF. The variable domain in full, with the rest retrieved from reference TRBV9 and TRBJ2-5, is DSGVTQTPKHLITATGQRVTLRCSPRSGDLSVYWYQQSLDQGLQFLIQYYNGEERAKGNILERFSAQQFPDLHSELNLSSLELGDSALYFCASSVFPSTETQYFGPGTRLLVL.

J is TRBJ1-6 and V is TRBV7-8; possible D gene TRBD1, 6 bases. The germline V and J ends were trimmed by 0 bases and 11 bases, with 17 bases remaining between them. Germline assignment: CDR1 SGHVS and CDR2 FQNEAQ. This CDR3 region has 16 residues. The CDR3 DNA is TGTGCCAGCAGCTTAGCTGGGGGGGCGGTTTCGACACCCCTCCACTTT. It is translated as CASSLAGGAVSTPLHF.

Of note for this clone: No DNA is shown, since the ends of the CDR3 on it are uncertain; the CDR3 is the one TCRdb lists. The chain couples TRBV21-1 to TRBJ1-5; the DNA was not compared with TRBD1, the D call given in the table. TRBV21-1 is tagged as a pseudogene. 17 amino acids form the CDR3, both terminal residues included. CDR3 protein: CASSKSVGQGNDQPQHF.

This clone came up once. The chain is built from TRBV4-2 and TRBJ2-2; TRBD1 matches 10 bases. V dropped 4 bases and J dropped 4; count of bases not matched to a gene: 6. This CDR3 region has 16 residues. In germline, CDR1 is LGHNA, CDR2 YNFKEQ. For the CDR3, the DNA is TGTGCCAGCAGCCCCGGACAGGGGGTCGGCACCGGGGAGCTGTTTTTT. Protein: CASSPGQGVGTGELFF.